Each of the 25 T cell receptor beta chains below was sequenced from the same sample in a study of shared clonotypes between healthy human individuals. TCRdb's table, derived via immunoSEQ multiplex PCR, lists solely in-frame clones and lacks some. The sample includes around 1.5 million clones, 95% to 99% of them seen just once. Material: naive CD4+ T cells sorted from blood. The subset: CD45RA+ positively selected. These receptor sequences come from a man aged 25-45 years in good health.

CDR3 coding DNA: TGCGCCAGCAGCTTGGCCTCCGGGACTAGCGGGAGGGCCGGGCCATACGAGCAGTACTTC. It translates to CASSLASGTSGRAGPYEQYF. The chain combines TRBV5-1 with TRBJ2-7; 16 nucleotides agree with TRBD2. Germline loops: CDR1 SGHRS, CDR2 YFSETQ. V lost 0 bases, J lost 4 bases, and 13 bases stayed unmatched. This CDR3 spans 20 amino acids.

The rearrangement uses TRBV27 and TRBJ1-1; D might be TRBD1 (6 bases). The germline V and J ends were trimmed by 6 bases and 3 bases, with 17 bases remaining between them. CDR1 and CDR2 from the germline V gene are MNHEY and SMNVEV (reference sequence). The CDR3 totals 15 residues. Here the CDR3 reads CASRELTGGDTEAFF. The CDR3 DNA follows: TGTGCCAGCAGGGAATTGACAGGTGGAGACACTGAAGCTTTCTTT.

The chain recombines TRBV28 with TRBJ1-2; D gene unclear. The germline V gene has CDR1 MDHEN and CDR2 SYDVKM. Trimming cost V 3 bases and J 4 bases, with 9 bases left between them. The length of the CDR3 is 13 residues. The CDR3 DNA is TGTGCCAGCAGTTTGATTAGCTCCTATGGCTACACCTTC. Protein: CASSLISSYGYTF.

This chain uses TRBV7-4 with TRBJ2-4; D is undetermined. The CDR3 spans 16 residues. CDR1 is SGHVT, CDR2 SQSDAQ, per germline. V was pared by 3 bases and J by 4 bases, with 16 bases between. CDR3 sequence (DNA): TGTGCCAGCAGCTTCCGTCGTGACAAAGCAAAAAACATTCAGTACTTC. Its protein is CASSFRRDKAKNIQYF.

For the CDR3, the DNA is TGTGCCAGTATGGGACAGGGGAACACCGGGGAGCTGTTTTTT. Translation gives CASMGQGNTGELFF. The chain couples TRBV19 to TRBJ2-2, with 9 bases that match TRBD1. The J segment lost 1 base and the V segment lost 7 bases, leaving 1 base of the junction unmatched. The CDR3 length is 14 residues. Germline CDR1 is LNHDA and CDR2 is SQIVND (reference sequence).

The chain couples TRBV5-1 to TRBJ2-1, with D perhaps assigned TRBD1 or TRBD2 (7 bases each). Germline V gives CDR1 SGHRS, CDR2 YFSETQ. The ends were cut back, 0 bases at V and 7 bases at J, with 11 bases in the middle. The CDR3 is 14 amino acids. CDR3 coding DNA: TGCGCCAGCAGCTTGGACAGGGGAGGGAATGAGCAGTTCTTC. Translating gives CASSLDRGGNEQFF. The full variable domain, rest sourced from reference TRBV5-1 and TRBJ2-1, is KAGVTQTPRYLIKTRGQQVTLSCSPISGHRSVSWYQQTPGQGLQFLFEYFSETQRNKGNFPGRFSGRQFSNSRSEMNVSTLELGDSALYLCASSLDRGGNEQFFGPGTRLTVL.

CDR3 residues: CSVKPVQGPDNYGYTF. CDR3 DNA: TGCAGCGTTAAGCCCGTTCAGGGTCCCGATAACTATGGCTACACCTTC. The gene calls are TRBV29-1 and TRBJ1-2; perhaps TRBD1 as D (5 bases). The V and J ends lost 5 bases and 1 base respectively, with 20 bases between them. The CDR3 has 16 residues. Germline loops: CDR1 SQVTM, CDR2 ANQGSEA.

The chain combines TRBV9 with TRBJ2-1; 8 bases match TRBD2. Germline CDR1 and CDR2: SGDLS and YYNGEE. Trimming at V came to 0 bases and at J to 8 bases, leaving 7 bases not matched to a gene. The CDR3 totals 15 residues. DNA for the CDR3: TGTGCCAGCAGCGTAGTAAGCGGGAGTTCTCATGAGCAGTTCTTC. It codes for CASSVVSGSSHEQFF.

This clone is a singleton in its sample. This chain joins TRBV27 and TRBJ2-7; D is perhaps TRBD2 (6 bases). Trimming took 3 bases from V and 2 from J, leaving 14 bases between them. Germline CDR1 and CDR2: MNHEY and SMNVEV (reference sequence). The CDR3 has 15 residues. For the CDR3, the DNA is TGTGCCAGCAGTTTTGGGACTCCCCAGACCTACGAGCAGTACTTC. It translates to CASSFGTPQTYEQYF.

This clone showed up just once. CDR3 protein: CASSLEGVVVGNTIYF. As DNA, the CDR3 is TGCGCCAGCAGCTTGGAAGGGGTTGTTGTCGGAAACACCATATATTTT. This sequence joins TRBV5-1 and TRBJ1-3; the D gene is possibly TRBD1 (5 bases). Germline V gene lookup returns CDR1 SGHRS and CDR2 YFSETQ. Trimming left V 0 bases short and J 4 bases short, with 14 bases between. CDR3 length equals 16 residues.

V gene TRBV6-5 combines with J gene TRBJ2-7; D perhaps matches TRBD2 (5 bases). The CDR3 sequence is 14 residues long. V shed 3 bases and J shed 6 bases, with 15 bases lying between them. Germline CDR1 MNHEY, CDR2 SVGAGI. The CDR3 nucleotides read TGTGCCAGCAGTTATCAGGAGACCACTAGCGAGCAGTACTTC. Protein sequence: CASSYQETTSEQYF.

This clone occurred once. The chain recombines TRBV2 with TRBJ1-5; TRBD1 is a possible D gene (5 bases). Germline V gene lookup returns CDR1 SNHLY and CDR2 FYNNEI. V was clipped by 2 bases and J by 5 bases, with 10 bases between them. This CDR3 spans 14 amino acids. For the CDR3, the DNA is TGTGCCAGCAGTGAACAGGGTGACGATCAGCCCCAGCATTTT. Translated: CASSEQGDDQPQHF.

The chain uses TRBV10-2 and TRBJ1-5; D is undetermined. This CDR3 contains 17 residues. Trimming shortened V by 3 bases and J by 0 bases, and 15 bases separated the two germline ends. The germline V gene encodes CDR1 WSHSY and CDR2 SAAADI. In DNA, the CDR3 is TGCGCCAGCAGTGACTCGCCGGGCGTTAGTAGCAATCAGCCCCAGCATTTT. Translation gives CASSDSPGVSSNQPQHF.

The V and J genes are TRBV11-3 and TRBJ1-5; D unresolved. The V and J ends lost 1 base and 7 bases respectively, with 20 bases between them. The CDR3 contains 17 residues. Germline V lookup: CDR1 SGHNT, CDR2 YENEEA. This CDR3 reads CASSLAPPSQCRQPQHF. The CDR3 coding sequence is TGTGCCAGCAGCTTAGCCCCACCTTCCCAGTGTCGCCAGCCCCAGCATTTT.

The chain couples TRBV14 to TRBJ2-1, with 8 bases fitting TRBD1. J was trimmed by 6 bases and V by 2 bases; bases with no gene match: 6. Per germline, CDR1 SGHDN and CDR2 FVKESK. This CDR3 region has 15 residues. Here the CDR3 DNA reads TGTGCCAGCAGCCAAAATACAGGGGGAGGCAATGAGCAGTTCTTC. It translates to CASSQNTGGGNEQFF.

This rearrangement joins TRBV4-1 to TRBJ2-7; 7 bases line up with TRBD2. V trimming: 1 base; J trimming: 6 bases; junction bases outside the gene matches: 12. CDR1 is MGHRA and CDR2 is YSYEKL in the germline V gene. The CDR3 is 16 amino acids. The CDR3 bases are TGCGCCAGCAGCCAAGTCCTTCCGGGAGGAAGGGGCGAGCAGTACTTC. Translation: CASSQVLPGGRGEQYF.

This rearrangement joins TRBV6-6 to TRBJ2-7; maybe TRBD1 (6 bases). From germline, CDR1 is MNHNY and CDR2 SVGAGI (reference sequence). The CDR3 is 15 amino acids. The germline V and J ends were trimmed by 3 bases and 0 bases, with 12 bases remaining between them. This chain's CDR3 is CASSYIQGISYEQYF. For the CDR3, the DNA is TGTGCCAGCAGTTATATTCAGGGGATCTCCTACGAGCAGTACTTC.

This chain links TRBV4-2 with TRBJ2-3; D may be TRBD2 (6 bases). The germline CDR1 and CDR2 sequences are LGHNA and YNFKEQ. The V end was cut by 7 bases, the J end by 0 bases, with 14 bases between. The CDR3 consists of 15 residues. CDR3 loop: CASKRQAGSTDTQYF. The CDR3 nucleotides are TGTGCCAGCAAGAGGCAGGCGGGAAGCACAGATACGCAGTATTTT.

About this clone itself: The same CDR3 is also encoded by other DNA sequences in this sample. This rearrangement joins TRBV19 to TRBJ2-7; 8 positions match TRBD2. The germline CDR1 and CDR2 sequences are LNHDA and SQIVND (reference sequence). This CDR3 is 14 amino acids long. V was pared by 5 bases and J by 0 bases, with 3 bases of the junction left unmatched. The DNA for the CDR3 is TGTGCCAGTAGTTTAGCGGGGAGCTCCTACGAGCAGTACTTC. Amino acids: CASSLAGSSYEQYF.

For the CDR3, the DNA is TGTGCCAGTAGCCAGCTACCCGGGTCTAACACCGGGGAGCTGTTTTTT. Translation gives CASSQLPGSNTGELFF. This sequence joins TRBV19 and TRBJ2-2; D is unresolved. The germline CDR1 and CDR2 sequences are LNHDA and SQIVND (reference sequence). The V end was cut by 6 bases, the J end by 2 bases, with 16 bases between. The CDR3 has 16 amino acids.

The chain employs TRBV28 and TRBJ1-1; no reliable D call. The germline CDR1 and CDR2 sequences are MDHEN and SYDVKM. The CDR3 contains 13 residues. V lost 8 bases, J lost 4 bases, and 14 bases lay in between. The CDR3 coding sequence is TGTGCCAGCCGCGTGATTAAGAGCACTGAAGCTTTCTTT. It encodes CASRVIKSTEAFF.

The gene calls are TRBV7-9 and TRBJ1-1; D is unclear. Trimming stripped 1 base from V and 5 bases from J, with 11 bases between. The length of the CDR3 is 14 residues. From germline, CDR1 is SEHNR and CDR2 FQNEAQ (reference sequence). The CDR3 region has the DNA TGTGCCAGCAGCTTAGTGGGAGGCGGGACTGAAGCTTTCTTT. Protein sequence: CASSLVGGGTEAFF.

V gene TRBV19 combines with J gene TRBJ2-7, with D possibly TRBD1 on 6 matching bases. Between the trimmed V and J ends, which lost 10 bases and 0 bases, there was a span of 34 bases. Looked up from germline, CDR1 is LNHDA and CDR2 is SQIVND (reference sequence). This CDR3 has 20 residues. The CDR3 protein is CANPRLARSRADRRSYEQYF. In nucleotides, the CDR3 is TGTGCCAACCCACGCCTCGCACGGTCACGGGCGGACAGACGCTCCTACGAGCAGTACTTC.

This clone was recorded only once. V gene TRBV2 combines with J gene TRBJ2-4; TRBD1 or TRBD2 may be the D gene (5 bases each). The germline gives CDR1 SNHLY, CDR2 FYNNEI. CDR3 length: 19 residues. The V end lost 3 bases, the J end lost 0 bases, and 21 bases lay between the germline ends. CDR3 sequence (DNA): TGTGCCAGCAGTGATAAGGCAGGGACGTTGATGGTAGCCAAAAACATTCAGTACTTC. It yields the protein CASSDKAGTLMVAKNIQYF.

The gene calls are TRBV7-2 and TRBJ2-7, with 7 bases aligning to TRBD1. Germline values: CDR1 SGHTA, CDR2 FQGNSA. The CDR3 has 16 amino acids. J gave up 7 bases and V 8 bases, and 20 bases lay outside the gene matches. CDR3 sequence: CASSHLLGQSSGEQYF. Written as DNA, the CDR3 is TGTGCCAGCTCTCATCTCCTGGGACAGTCTTCGGGGGAGCAGTACTTC.